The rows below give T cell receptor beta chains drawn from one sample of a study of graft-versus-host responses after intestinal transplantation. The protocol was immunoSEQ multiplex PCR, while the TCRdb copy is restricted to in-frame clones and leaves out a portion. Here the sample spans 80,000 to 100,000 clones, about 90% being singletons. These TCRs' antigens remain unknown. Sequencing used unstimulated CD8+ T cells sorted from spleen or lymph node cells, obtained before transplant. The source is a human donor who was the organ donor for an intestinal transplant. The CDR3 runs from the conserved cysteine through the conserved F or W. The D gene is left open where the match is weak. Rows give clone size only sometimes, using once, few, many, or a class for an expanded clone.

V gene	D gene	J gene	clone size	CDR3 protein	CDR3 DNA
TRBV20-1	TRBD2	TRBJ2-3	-	CSASVAGGPNF	TGCAGTGCTAGCGTAGCGGGGGGGCCGAATTTT
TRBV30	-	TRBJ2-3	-	CAWTDGAGTDTQYF	TGTGCCTGGACGGATGGTGCGGGCACAGATACGCAGTATTTT
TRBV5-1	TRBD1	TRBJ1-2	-	CASSLHRGLYGYTF	TGCGCCAGCAGCTTACACAGGGGGCTCTATGGCTACACCTTC
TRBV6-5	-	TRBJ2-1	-	CASSYATRILGDEQFF	TGTGCCAGCAGTTATGCGACTAGGATCCTTGGCGATGAGCAGTTCTTC
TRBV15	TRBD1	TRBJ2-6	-	CATSRGDRYSGANVLTF	TGTGCCACCAGCAGAGGGGACAGATACTCTGGGGCCAACGTCCTGACTTTC
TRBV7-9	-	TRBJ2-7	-	CASSPGQGVSYEQYF	TGTGCCAGCAGCCCCGGACAAGGGGTCTCCTACGAGCAGTACTTC
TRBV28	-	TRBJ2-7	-	CASSLTLGVTASYEQYF	TGTGCCAGCAGTTTGACGCTAGGGGTGACGGCATCCTACGAACAGTACTTC
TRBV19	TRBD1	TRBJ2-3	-	CASTDRDSSVDTQYF	TGTGCCAGTACTGACCGGGACAGTTCCGTGGATACGCAGTATTTT
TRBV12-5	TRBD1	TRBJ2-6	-	CASGFGTGLGGANVLTF	TGTGCTAGTGGTTTCGGGACAGGACTTGGTGGGGCCAACGTCCTGACTTTC
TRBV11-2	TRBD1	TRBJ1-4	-	CASSLVRLQGDSHEKLFF	TGTGCCAGCAGCTTAGTTCGCCTCCAGGGGGACAGCCATGAAAAACTGTTTTTT
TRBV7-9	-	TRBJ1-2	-	CASSLPGFHGYTF	TGTGCCAGCAGCTTACCAGGGTTTCATGGCTACACCTTC
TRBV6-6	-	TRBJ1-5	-	CASSPLAILSNQPQHF	TGTGCCAGCAGTCCTCTTGCTATTCTAAGCAATCAGCCCCAGCATTTT
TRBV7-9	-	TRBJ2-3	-	CANKYLRGRNTDTQYF	TGTGCCAACAAGTACCTTAGGGGCAGGAACACAGATACGCAGTATTTT
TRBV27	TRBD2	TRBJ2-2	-	CASKKAGFGSGELFF	TGTGCCAGCAAAAAAGCGGGATTTGGGAGCGGGGAGCTGTTTTTT
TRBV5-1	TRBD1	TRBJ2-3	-	CASSLGQGHPTDTQYF	TGCGCCAGCAGCTTGGGACAGGGACATCCCACAGATACGCAGTATTTT
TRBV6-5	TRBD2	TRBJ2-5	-	CASSYSTSGGRETQYF	TGTGCCAGCAGTTACTCAACTAGCGGGGGACGAGAGACCCAGTACTTC
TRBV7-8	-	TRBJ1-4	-	CASSRYRDNEKLFF	TGTGCCAGCAGCCGGTACAGAGATAATGAAAAACTGTTTTTT
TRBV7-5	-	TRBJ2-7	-	CARSLARRLLNLGGEQYF	TGTGCCAGAAGCTTAGCGCGGAGACTACTTAACCTCGGAGGCGAGCAGTACTTC
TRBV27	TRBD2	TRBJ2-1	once	CASSLHPSGYHNEQFF	TGTGCCAGCAGTTTACATCCTAGCGGATACCACAATGAGCAGTTCTTC
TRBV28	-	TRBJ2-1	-	CASGHGLYNEQFF	TGTGCCAGCGGCCATGGGCTATACAATGAGCAGTTCTTC
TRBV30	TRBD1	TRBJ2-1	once	CAWSLSGGEQFF	TGTGCCTGGAGCCTTTCAGGGGGTGAGCAGTTCTTC
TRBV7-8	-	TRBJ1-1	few	CASSLEYSGDWGVTEAFF	TGTGCCAGCAGCTTAGAATACTCAGGGGATTGGGGAGTCACTGAAGCTTTCTTT
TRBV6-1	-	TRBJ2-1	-	CASSDTRLEQFF	TGTGCCAGCAGTGACACCAGGCTTGAGCAGTTCTTC
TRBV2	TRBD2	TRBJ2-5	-	CASRVAVYLAELPQETQYF	TGTGCCAGCAGGGTCGCGGTATACCTAGCGGAGCTACCTCAAGAGACCCAGTACTTC
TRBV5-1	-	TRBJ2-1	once	CASSGGGHEQFF	TGCGCCAGCAGTGGGGGGGGGCATGAGCAGTTCTTC
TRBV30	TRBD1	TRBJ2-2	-	CAWSLETGQAELFF	TGTGCCTGGAGCTTAGAGACAGGGCAAGCGGAGCTGTTTTTT
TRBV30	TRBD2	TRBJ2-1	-	CAWSSSGRARQFF	TGTGCCTGGAGTTCTAGCGGGAGGGCCAGGCAGTTCTTC
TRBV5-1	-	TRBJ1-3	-	CASSLGGSSGNTIYF	TGCGCCAGCAGCTTGGGAGGGAGCTCTGGAAACACCATATATTTT
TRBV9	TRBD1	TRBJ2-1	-	CASSVGQVNEQFF	TGTGCCAGCAGCGTGGGACAGGTCAATGAGCAGTTCTTC
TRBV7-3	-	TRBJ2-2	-	CASSSSPGALYTGELFF	TGTGCCAGCAGTTCTAGCCCAGGGGCCCTATACACCGGGGAGCTGTTTTTT
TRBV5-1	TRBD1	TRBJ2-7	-	CASSFFRDRPSYEQYF	TGCGCCAGCAGCTTCTTTAGGGACAGGCCTTCCTACGAGCAGTACTTC
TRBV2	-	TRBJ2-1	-	CASRGVLSSYNEQFF	TGTGCCAGCAGGGGAGTACTGAGCTCCTACAATGAGCAGTTCTTC
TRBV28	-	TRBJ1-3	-	CASSSLDGLSGNTIYF	TGTGCCAGCAGTTCCTTAGACGGACTCTCTGGAAACACCATATATTTT
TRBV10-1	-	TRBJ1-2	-	CATPIGRKGYTF	TGCGCCACCCCCATAGGGAGGAAAGGCTACACCTTC
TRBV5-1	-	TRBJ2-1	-	CASSLLRLVGYNEQFF	TGCGCCAGCAGTTTACTCCGACTAGTCGGCTACAATGAGCAGTTCTTC
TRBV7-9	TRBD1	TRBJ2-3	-	CASSLMVGQGWFYTDTQYF	TGTGCCAGCAGTTTAATGGTCGGACAGGGATGGTTTTACACAGATACGCAGTATTTT
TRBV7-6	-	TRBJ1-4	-	CASSLGGGPVGEKLFF	TGTGCCAGCAGCCTGGGCGGGGGGCCCGTAGGAGAAAAACTGTTTTTT
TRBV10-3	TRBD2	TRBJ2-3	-	CAINPIAGGRTDTQYF	TGTGCCATCAACCCGATAGCGGGGGGCCGCACAGATACGCAGTATTTT
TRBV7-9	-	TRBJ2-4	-	CASSFYEGDIQYF	TGTGCCAGCAGCTTCTACGAGGGAGACATTCAGTACTTC
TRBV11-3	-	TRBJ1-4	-	CASSPGRRTTNEKLFF	TGTGCCAGCAGCCCCGGTAGGAGAACAACTAATGAAAAACTGTTTTTT
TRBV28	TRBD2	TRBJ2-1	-	CASSFFFWREMSNEQFF	TGTGCCAGCAGTTTTTTCTTTTGGCGGGAGATGAGCAATGAGCAGTTCTTC
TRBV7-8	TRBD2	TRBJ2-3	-	CASSLVQRETDTQYF	TGTGCCAGCAGCTTAGTCCAGCGGGAGACAGATACGCAGTATTTT